This T cell receptor (beta chain) appears in the sequencing data of a study of T cells expressing NK-cell markers. Study background: HCMV seropositivity characterized most of the eight sequenced donors, and seronegativity one.

A note on this clonotype: The antigen is unknown.

The study's findings and limits: Dominant NKG2C+ clonotype frequencies of roughly 1.0-7.5% of CD8+ T cells were measured in about six donors.

No DNA is given; TCRdb re-called the 5' RACE reads and lists each CDR3 protein once. This sample's table has about 540,000 distinct CDR3 sequences. This clonotype was sampled from a young man in good health. The sequenced material came from blood T cells: a sorted CD56 or NKG2C T cell subset, CD4+ or CD8+ T cells, or bulk PBMC T cells (not recorded which).

CDR3 region: CSVDQGGPSYGYTF. This rearrangement joins TRBV29-1 to TRBJ1-2. The CDR3 length is 14 residues. Germline lookup yields CDR1 SQVTM and CDR2 ANQGSEA.